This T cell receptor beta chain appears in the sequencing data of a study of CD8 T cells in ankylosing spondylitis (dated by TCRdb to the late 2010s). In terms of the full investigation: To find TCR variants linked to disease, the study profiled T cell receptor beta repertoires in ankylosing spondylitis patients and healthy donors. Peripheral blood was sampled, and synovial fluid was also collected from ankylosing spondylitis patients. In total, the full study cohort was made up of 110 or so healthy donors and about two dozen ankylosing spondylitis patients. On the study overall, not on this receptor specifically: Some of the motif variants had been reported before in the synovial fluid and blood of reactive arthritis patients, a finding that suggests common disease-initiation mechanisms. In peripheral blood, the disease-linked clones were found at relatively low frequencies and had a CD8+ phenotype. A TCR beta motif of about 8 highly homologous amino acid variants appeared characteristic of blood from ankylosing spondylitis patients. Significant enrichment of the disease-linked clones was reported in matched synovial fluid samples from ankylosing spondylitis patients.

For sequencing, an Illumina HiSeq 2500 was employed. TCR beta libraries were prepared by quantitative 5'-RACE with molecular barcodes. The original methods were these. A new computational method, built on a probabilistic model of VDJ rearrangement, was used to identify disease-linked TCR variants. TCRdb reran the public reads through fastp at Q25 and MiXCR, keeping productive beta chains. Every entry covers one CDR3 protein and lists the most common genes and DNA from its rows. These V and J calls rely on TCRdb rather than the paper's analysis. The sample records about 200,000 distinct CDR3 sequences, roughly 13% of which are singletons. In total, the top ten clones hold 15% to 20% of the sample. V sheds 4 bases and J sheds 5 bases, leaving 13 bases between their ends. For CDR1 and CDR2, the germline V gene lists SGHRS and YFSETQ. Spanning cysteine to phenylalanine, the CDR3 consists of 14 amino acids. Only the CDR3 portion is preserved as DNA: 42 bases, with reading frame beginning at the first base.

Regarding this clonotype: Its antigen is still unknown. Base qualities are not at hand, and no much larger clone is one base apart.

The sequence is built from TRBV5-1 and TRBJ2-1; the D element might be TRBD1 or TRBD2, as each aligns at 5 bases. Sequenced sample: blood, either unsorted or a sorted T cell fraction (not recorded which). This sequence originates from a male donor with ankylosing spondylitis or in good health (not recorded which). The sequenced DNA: TGCGCCAGCAGCCCCGGGACGGACAACAATGAGCAGTTCTTC. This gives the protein CASSPGTDNNEQFF.